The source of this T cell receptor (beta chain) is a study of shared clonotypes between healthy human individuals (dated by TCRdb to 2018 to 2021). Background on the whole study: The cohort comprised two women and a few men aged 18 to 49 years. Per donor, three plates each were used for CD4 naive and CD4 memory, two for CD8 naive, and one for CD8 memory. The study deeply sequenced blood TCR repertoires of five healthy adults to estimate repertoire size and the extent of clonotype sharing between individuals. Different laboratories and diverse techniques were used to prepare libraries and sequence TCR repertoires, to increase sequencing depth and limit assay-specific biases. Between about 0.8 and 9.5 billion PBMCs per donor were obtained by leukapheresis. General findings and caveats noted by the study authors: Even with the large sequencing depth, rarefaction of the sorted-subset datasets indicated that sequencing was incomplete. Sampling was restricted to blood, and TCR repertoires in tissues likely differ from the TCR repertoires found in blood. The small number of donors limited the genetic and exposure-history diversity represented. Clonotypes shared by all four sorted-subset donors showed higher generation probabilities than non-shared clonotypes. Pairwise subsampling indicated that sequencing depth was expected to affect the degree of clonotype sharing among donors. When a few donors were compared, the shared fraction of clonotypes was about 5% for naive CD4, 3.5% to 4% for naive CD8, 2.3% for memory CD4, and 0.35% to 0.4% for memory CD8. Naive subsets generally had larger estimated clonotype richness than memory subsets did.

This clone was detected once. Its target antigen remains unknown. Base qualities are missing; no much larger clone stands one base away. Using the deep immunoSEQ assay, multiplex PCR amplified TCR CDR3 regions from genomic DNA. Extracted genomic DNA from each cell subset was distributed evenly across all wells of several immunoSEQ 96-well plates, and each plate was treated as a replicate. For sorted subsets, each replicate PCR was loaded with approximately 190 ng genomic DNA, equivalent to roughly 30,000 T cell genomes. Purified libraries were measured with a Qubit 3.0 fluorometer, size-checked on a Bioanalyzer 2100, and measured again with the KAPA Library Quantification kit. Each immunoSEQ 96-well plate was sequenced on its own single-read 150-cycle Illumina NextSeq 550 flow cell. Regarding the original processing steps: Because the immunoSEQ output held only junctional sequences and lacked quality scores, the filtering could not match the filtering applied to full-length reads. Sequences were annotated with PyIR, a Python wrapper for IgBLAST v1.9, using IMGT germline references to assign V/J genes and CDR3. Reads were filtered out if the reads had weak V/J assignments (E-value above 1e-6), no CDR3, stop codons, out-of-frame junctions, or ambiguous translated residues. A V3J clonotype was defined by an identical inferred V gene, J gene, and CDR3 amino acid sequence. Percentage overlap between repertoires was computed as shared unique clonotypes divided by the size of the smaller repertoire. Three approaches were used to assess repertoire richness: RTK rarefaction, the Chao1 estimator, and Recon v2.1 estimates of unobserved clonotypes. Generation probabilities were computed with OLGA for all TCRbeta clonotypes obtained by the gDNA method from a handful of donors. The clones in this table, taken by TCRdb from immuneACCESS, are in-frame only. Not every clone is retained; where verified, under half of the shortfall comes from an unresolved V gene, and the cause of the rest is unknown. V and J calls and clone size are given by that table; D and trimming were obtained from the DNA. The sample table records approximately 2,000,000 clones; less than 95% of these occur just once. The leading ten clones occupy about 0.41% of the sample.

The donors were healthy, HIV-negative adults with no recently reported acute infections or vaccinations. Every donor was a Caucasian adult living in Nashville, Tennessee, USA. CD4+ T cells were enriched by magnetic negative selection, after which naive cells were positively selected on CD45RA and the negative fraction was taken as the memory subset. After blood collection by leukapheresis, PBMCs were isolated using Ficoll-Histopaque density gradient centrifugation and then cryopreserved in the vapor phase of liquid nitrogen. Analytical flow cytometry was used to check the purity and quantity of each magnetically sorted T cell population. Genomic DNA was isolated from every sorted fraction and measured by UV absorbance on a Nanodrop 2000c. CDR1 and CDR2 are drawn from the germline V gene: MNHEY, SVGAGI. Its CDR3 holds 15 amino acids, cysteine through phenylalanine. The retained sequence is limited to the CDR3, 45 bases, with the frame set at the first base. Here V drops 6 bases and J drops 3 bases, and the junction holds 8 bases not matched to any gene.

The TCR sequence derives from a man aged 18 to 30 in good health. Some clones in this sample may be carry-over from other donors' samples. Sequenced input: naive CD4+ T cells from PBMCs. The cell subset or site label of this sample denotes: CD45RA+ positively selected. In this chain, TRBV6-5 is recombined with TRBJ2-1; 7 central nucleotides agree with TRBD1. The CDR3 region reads CASRLQGFIYNEQFF. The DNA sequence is TGTGCCAGCAGGCTACAGGGGTTTATCTACAATGAGCAGTTCTTC.